These T cell receptor beta chains were read from a single sample in a study of blood T cell repertoires in COVID-19. Some clones are missing from TCRdb's copy, which holds only in-frame ones; the method was immunoSEQ multiplex PCR. Found here are around 250,000 clones, around 85% of them singletons; the top ten hold under 2.5%. Source material: PBMCs or T cells enriched from blood (not recorded which). These receptors all stem from a woman between 50 and 59 years old who had recovered from COVID-19. Both conserved end residues are part of each CDR3. The D gene is left open where the match is weak. Size is omitted from some rows. Given values are once, few, many or a class for expanded clones.

abundance: .; v_gene: TRBV28; j_gene: TRBJ2-2; d_gene: .; CDR3aa: CASTSVNTGELFF; CDR3nt: TGTGCCAGCACGAGCGTGAACACCGGGGAGCTGTTTTTT
abundance: .; v_gene: TRBV7-3; j_gene: TRBJ2-3; d_gene: TRBD2; CDR3aa: CATSLAGGPQDTQYF; CDR3nt: TGTGCCACCTCACTAGCGGGAGGGCCGCAAGATACGCAGTATTTT
abundance: .; v_gene: TRBV7-9; j_gene: TRBJ1-3; d_gene: .; CDR3aa: CASSLRMVVSGNTIYF; CDR3nt: TGTGCCAGCAGCCTTCGAATGGTAGTCTCTGGAAACACCATATATTTT
abundance: .; v_gene: TRBV28; j_gene: TRBJ1-1; d_gene: TRBD1; CDR3aa: CASSPVWDRGGEAFF; CDR3nt: TGTGCCAGCAGCCCAGTCTGGGACAGGGGAGGAGAAGCTTTCTTT
abundance: .; v_gene: TRBV18; j_gene: TRBJ2-1; d_gene: TRBD2; CDR3aa: CASSPTGRDNEQFF; CDR3nt: TGTGCCAGCTCACCAACGGGGAGGGACAATGAGCAGTTCTTC
abundance: .; v_gene: TRBV6-5; j_gene: TRBJ1-1; d_gene: TRBD1; CDR3aa: CASSRDRYTEAFF; CDR3nt: TGTGCCAGCAGCCGGGACAGGTACACTGAAGCTTTCTTT
abundance: .; v_gene: TRBV3-1/TRBV3-2; j_gene: TRBJ1-1; d_gene: .; CDR3aa: CASSQQGRKAFF; CDR3nt: TGTGCCAGCAGCCAACAGGGTCGGAAAGCTTTCTTT
abundance: .; v_gene: TRBV28; j_gene: TRBJ1-3; d_gene: .; CDR3aa: CASSSPGGAGNTIYF; CDR3nt: TGTGCCAGCAGTTCCCCCGGAGGAGCCGGAAACACCATATATTTT
abundance: .; v_gene: TRBV5-3; j_gene: TRBJ2-5; d_gene: TRBD1; CDR3aa: CARSPPEGAMEETQYF; CDR3nt: TGTGCCAGAAGCCCCCCCGAGGGGGCGATGGAGGAGACCCAGTACTTC
abundance: .; v_gene: TRBV2; j_gene: TRBJ2-7; d_gene: TRBD1; CDR3aa: CASPTGTGNYEQYF; CDR3nt: TGTGCCAGCCCTACCGGGACAGGTAACTACGAGCAGTACTTC
abundance: .; v_gene: TRBV29-1; j_gene: TRBJ1-2; d_gene: .; CDR3aa: CSVETREPGYGYTF; CDR3nt: TGCAGCGTTGAAACCCGAGAACCAGGGTATGGCTACACCTTC
abundance: .; v_gene: TRBV19; j_gene: TRBJ2-1; d_gene: .; CDR3aa: CASSIVRGAYNEQFF; CDR3nt: TGTGCCAGTAGTATAGTCAGGGGTGCCTACAATGAGCAGTTCTTC
abundance: .; v_gene: TRBV28; j_gene: TRBJ2-7; d_gene: TRBD1; CDR3aa: CASSSPGQSSYEQYF; CDR3nt: TGTGCCAGCAGCTCCCCGGGACAGAGCTCCTACGAGCAGTACTTC
abundance: .; v_gene: TRBV5-1; j_gene: TRBJ2-7; d_gene: TRBD1; CDR3aa: CASSLAGGQGAYEQYF; CDR3nt: TGCGCCAGCAGCTTGGCCGGAGGACAGGGGGCATACGAGCAGTACTTC
abundance: .; v_gene: TRBV11-2; j_gene: TRBJ2-7; d_gene: .; CDR3aa: CASSSNPGGAYEQYF; CDR3nt: TGTGCCAGCAGCTCCAACCCAGGAGGAGCCTACGAGCAGTACTTC
abundance: .; v_gene: TRBV10-3; j_gene: TRBJ1-2; d_gene: TRBD1; CDR3aa: CAISELQGSGGYTF; CDR3nt: TGTGCCATCAGTGAGTTACAGGGGTCTGGTGGCTACACCTTC
abundance: .; v_gene: TRBV28; j_gene: TRBJ2-7; d_gene: TRBD2; CDR3aa: CASSSWTSGREGGSYEQYF; CDR3nt: TGTGCCAGCAGTTCCTGGACTAGCGGGAGAGAGGGAGGCTCCTACGAGCAGTACTTC
abundance: .; v_gene: TRBV5-5; j_gene: TRBJ1-2; d_gene: TRBD1; CDR3aa: CASSWGQGNYGYTF; CDR3nt: TGTGCCAGCAGCTGGGGACAGGGGAACTATGGCTACACCTTC
abundance: .; v_gene: TRBV10-3; j_gene: TRBJ2-2; d_gene: .; CDR3aa: CAISDPDTGELFF; CDR3nt: TGTGCCATCAGTGACCCCGACACCGGGGAGCTGTTTTTT
abundance: .; v_gene: TRBV5-4; j_gene: TRBJ1-1; d_gene: TRBD1; CDR3aa: CATQDRAQGTEAFF; CDR3nt: TGTGCCACCCAGGACAGGGCTCAGGGCACTGAAGCTTTCTTT
abundance: once; v_gene: TRBV7-8; j_gene: TRBJ1-3; d_gene: TRBD1; CDR3aa: CASSDSGGTSGNTIYF; CDR3nt: TGTGCCAGCAGCGACTCAGGGGGAACCTCTGGAAACACCATATATTTT
abundance: .; v_gene: TRBV7-9; j_gene: TRBJ2-5; d_gene: .; CDR3aa: CASSLWTEGRETQYF; CDR3nt: TGTGCCAGCAGCTTATGGACAGAAGGAAGGGAGACCCAGTACTTC
abundance: .; v_gene: TRBV10-3; j_gene: TRBJ1-5; d_gene: .; CDR3aa: CAIKDSGNQPQHF; CDR3nt: TGTGCCATCAAGGACTCGGGCAATCAGCCCCAGCATTTT
abundance: .; v_gene: TRBV9; j_gene: TRBJ1-4; d_gene: TRBD1; CDR3aa: CASSVTTGLPPNEKLFF; CDR3nt: TGTGCCAGCAGCGTTACGACAGGGCTTCCACCCAATGAAAAACTGTTTTTT
abundance: .; v_gene: TRBV3-1/TRBV3-2; j_gene: TRBJ2-1; d_gene: .; CDR3aa: CASSQVSGAVRAYGDNEQFF; CDR3nt: TGTGCCAGCAGCCAAGTAAGCGGTGCGGTACGAGCCTACGGGGACAATGAGCAGTTCTTC
abundance: .; v_gene: TRBV27; j_gene: TRBJ2-7; d_gene: TRBD1; CDR3aa: CASSWGPGTGPSSYEQYF; CDR3nt: TGTGCCAGCAGTTGGGGTCCCGGGACAGGTCCGAGCTCCTACGAGCAGTACTTC
abundance: .; v_gene: TRBV7-2; j_gene: TRBJ2-5; d_gene: .; CDR3aa: CASSLTSSGETQYF; CDR3nt: TGTGCCAGCAGCTTGACGTCCTCGGGGGAGACCCAGTACTTC
abundance: few; v_gene: TRBV12-3/TRBV12-4; j_gene: TRBJ1-1; d_gene: .; CDR3aa: CASTPTRGTEAFF; CDR3nt: TGTGCCAGCACCCCCACTCGGGGTACTGAAGCTTTCTTT
abundance: .; v_gene: TRBV5-7; j_gene: TRBJ1-2; d_gene: TRBD1; CDR3aa: CASSLETGVYGYTF; CDR3nt: TGTGCCAGCAGCTTGGAGACAGGGGTTTATGGCTACACCTTC
abundance: .; v_gene: TRBV20-1; j_gene: TRBJ2-3; d_gene: TRBD2; CDR3aa: CSASAGLPDTQYF; CDR3nt: TGCAGTGCTAGTGCGGGACTACCAGATACGCAGTATTTT
abundance: .; v_gene: TRBV5-8; j_gene: TRBJ2-1; d_gene: .; CDR3aa: CASSLRDYNEQFF; CDR3nt: TGTGCCAGCAGCTTACGGGACTACAATGAGCAGTTCTTC
abundance: few; v_gene: TRBV11-2; j_gene: TRBJ2-7; d_gene: TRBD1; CDR3aa: CASSFGQGPYEQYF; CDR3nt: TGTGCCAGCAGCTTTGGACAGGGGCCCTACGAGCAGTACTTC
abundance: .; v_gene: TRBV19; j_gene: TRBJ1-1; d_gene: TRBD1; CDR3aa: CARRLGQGGTEAFF; CDR3nt: TGTGCCAGGCGCTTAGGACAGGGGGGAACTGAAGCTTTCTTT
abundance: .; v_gene: TRBV28; j_gene: TRBJ1-1; d_gene: .; CDR3aa: CASRSVNTEAFF; CDR3nt: TGTGCCAGCAGGTCAGTGAACACTGAAGCTTTCTTT
abundance: .; v_gene: TRBV3-1/TRBV3-2; j_gene: TRBJ1-2; d_gene: TRBD1; CDR3aa: CASFRTGQGYGYTF; CDR3nt: TGTGCCAGCTTCCGGACGGGACAGGGGTATGGCTACACCTTC
abundance: .; v_gene: TRBV27; j_gene: TRBJ1-1; d_gene: .; CDR3aa: CASSFVGRGNTEAFF; CDR3nt: TGTGCCAGCAGTTTTGTGGGCAGGGGGAACACTGAAGCTTTCTTT